A single sample gave rise to the 5 T cell receptor beta chains below, sequenced in a study of OX40 agonist ivuxolimab in advanced cancers. The protocol was immunoSEQ multiplex PCR, while the TCRdb copy is restricted to in-frame clones and leaves out a portion. The data show about 55,000 clones, approximately 80% seen once. The sequencing used CD4+ or CD8+ T cells sorted from blood, collected in a trial of the OX40 agonist ivuxolimab. All receptors derive from an adult with an advanced solid tumor such as melanoma, head and neck, liver or kidney cancer.

This clone has a count of ten or more. This chain connects TRBV11-2 to TRBJ1-2; a weak D match, TRBD1 (5 bases). V was pared by 1 base and J by 3 bases, with 12 bases between. This CDR3 region has 15 residues. Germline V gene data show CDR1 as SGHAT and CDR2 as FQNNGV. CDR3 sequence (DNA): TGTGCCAGCAGCTTAGGTCCCGGGGCGGACTATGGCTACACCTTC. The encoded protein is CASSLGPGADYGYTF.

Comments on this clone: A junction end diverges from the germline sequence, so it may reflect a read error. Other nucleotide sequences in the sample specify the same CDR3. CDR3 region: CASSVVVSGPQYF. CDR3 nucleotides: TGCGCCAGCAGCGTAGTAGTGAGTGGTCCGCAGTATTTT. The chain is built from TRBV9 and TRBJ2-3; D is undetermined. In germline, CDR1 is SGDLS, CDR2 YYNGEE. The length of the CDR3 is 13 residues.

This chain joins TRBV4-3 and TRBJ1-4; 9 bases map to TRBD1. Germline CDR1 is LGHNA and CDR2 is YSLEER. V shed 4 bases, J shed 5 bases, and the junction held 5 bases outside the gene matches. The length of the CDR3 is 15 residues. The CDR3 DNA follows: TGCGCCAGCAGCCGAGTCGGGACAGGGAATGAAAAACTGTTTTTT. It is translated as CASSRVGTGNEKLFF.

This clone was seen a handful of times. The gene calls are TRBV7-9 and TRBJ1-1; TRBD1 might be the D (6 bases). Germline V gene lookup returns CDR1 SEHNR and CDR2 FQNEAQ (reference sequence). Trimming took off 1 base at V and 4 bases at J, with 16 bases between the two ends. CDR3 length: 16 residues. The chain's CDR3 is CASSLEGWRGSTEAFF. The CDR3 DNA is TGTGCCAGCAGCTTAGAGGGCTGGAGGGGGTCCACTGAAGCTTTCTTT. The whole variable domain, remainder taken from reference TRBV7-9 and TRBJ1-1, is DTGVSQNPRHKITKRGQNVTFRCDPISEHNRLYWYRQTLGQGPEFLTYFQNEAQLEKSRLLSDRFSAERPKGSFSTLEIQRTEQGDSAMYLCASSLEGWRGSTEAFFGQGTRLTVV.

The rearrangement links TRBV7-2 to TRBJ1-2; 8 nucleotides align to TRBD1. V lost 7 bases to trimming and J lost 4 bases; unmatched junction nucleotides: 14. There are 16 residues in the CDR3. Per the germline V gene, CDR1 is SGHTA and CDR2 is FQGNSA. CDR3 bases: TGTGCCAGCACCCACAGGCGGCAGGGGGCTGTCTATGGCTACACCTTC. Translation gives CASTHRRQGAVYGYTF.